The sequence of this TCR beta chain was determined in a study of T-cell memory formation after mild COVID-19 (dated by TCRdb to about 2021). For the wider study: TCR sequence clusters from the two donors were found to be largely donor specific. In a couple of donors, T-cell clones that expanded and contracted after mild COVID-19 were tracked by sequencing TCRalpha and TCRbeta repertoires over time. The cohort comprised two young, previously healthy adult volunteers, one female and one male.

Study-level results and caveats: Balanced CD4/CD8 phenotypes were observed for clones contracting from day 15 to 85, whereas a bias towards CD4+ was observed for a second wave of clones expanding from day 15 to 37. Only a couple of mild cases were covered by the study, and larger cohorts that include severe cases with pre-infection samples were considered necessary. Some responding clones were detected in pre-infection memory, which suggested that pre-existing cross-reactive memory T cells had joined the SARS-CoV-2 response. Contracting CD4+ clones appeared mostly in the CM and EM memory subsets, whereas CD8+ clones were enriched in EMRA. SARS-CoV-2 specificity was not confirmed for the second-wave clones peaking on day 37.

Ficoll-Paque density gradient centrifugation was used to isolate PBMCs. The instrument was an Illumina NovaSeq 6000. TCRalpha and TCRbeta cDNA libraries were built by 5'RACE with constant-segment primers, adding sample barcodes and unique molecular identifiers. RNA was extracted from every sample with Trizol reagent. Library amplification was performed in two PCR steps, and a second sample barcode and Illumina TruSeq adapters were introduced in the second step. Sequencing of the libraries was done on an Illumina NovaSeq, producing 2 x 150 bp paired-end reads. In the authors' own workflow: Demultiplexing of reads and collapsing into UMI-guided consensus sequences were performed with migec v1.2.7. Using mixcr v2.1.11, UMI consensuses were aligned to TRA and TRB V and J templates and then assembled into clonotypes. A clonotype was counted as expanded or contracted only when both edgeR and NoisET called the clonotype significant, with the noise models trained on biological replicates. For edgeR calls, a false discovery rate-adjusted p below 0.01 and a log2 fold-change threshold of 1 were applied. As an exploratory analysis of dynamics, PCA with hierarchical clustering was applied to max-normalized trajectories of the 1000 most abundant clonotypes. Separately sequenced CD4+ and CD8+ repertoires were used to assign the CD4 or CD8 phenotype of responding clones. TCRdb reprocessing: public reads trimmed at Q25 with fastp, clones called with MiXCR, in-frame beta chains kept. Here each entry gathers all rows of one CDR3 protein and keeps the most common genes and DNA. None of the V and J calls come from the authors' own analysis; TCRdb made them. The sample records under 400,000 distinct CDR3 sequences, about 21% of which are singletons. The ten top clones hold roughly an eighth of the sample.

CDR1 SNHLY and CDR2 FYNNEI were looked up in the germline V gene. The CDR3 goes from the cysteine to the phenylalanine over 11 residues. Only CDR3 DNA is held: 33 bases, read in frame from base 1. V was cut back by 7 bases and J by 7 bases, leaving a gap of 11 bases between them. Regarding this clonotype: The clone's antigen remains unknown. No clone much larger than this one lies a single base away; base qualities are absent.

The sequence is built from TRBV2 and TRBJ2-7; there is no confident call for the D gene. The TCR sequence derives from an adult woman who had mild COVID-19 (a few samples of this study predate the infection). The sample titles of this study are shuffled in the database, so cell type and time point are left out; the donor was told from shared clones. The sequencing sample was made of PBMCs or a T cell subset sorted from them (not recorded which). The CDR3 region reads CASTERREQYF. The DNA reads TGTGCCAGCACCGAACGTCGGGAGCAGTACTTC.